The sample holds a few counts of the clone carrying this T cell receptor beta chain. This sample was included in a study of OX40 agonist ivuxolimab in advanced cancers. Sequenced by immunoSEQ multiplex PCR; TCRdb stores in-frame clones only, minus some. Among about 43,000 clones listed, around nine tenths were seen once. Germline CDR1 is MNHEY and CDR2 is SMNVEV (reference sequence). CDR3 length: 13 amino acids. V gave up 5 bases and J gave up 2 bases, with 7 bases separating them. Here the sequenced sample was CD4+ or CD8+ T cells sorted from blood, taken in a trial of the OX40 agonist ivuxolimab. This sequence joins TRBV27 and TRBJ1-5; D gene ambiguous. The receptor was derived from an adult with an advanced solid tumor such as melanoma, head and neck, liver or kidney cancer. Here the CDR3 reads CASSIMGNQPQHF. The CDR3 DNA reads TGTGCCAGCAGTATTATGGGCAATCAGCCCCAGCATTTT.